The rows below give T cell receptor beta chains drawn from one sample of a study of T-cell memory formation after mild COVID-19. TCRdb independently ran MiXCR on the 5' RACE reads; one entry per CDR3 protein. The data show 550,000 to 600,000 distinct CDR3 sequences, about 18% seen once. What was sequenced was PBMCs or a T cell subset sorted from them (not recorded which). Receptor source: an adult woman who had mild COVID-19 (a few samples of this study predate the infection). Cell type and time point are not known. Both conserved end residues are part of each CDR3. D genes are given only for firm matches. A row's size may be missing; if present it is once, few, many or a size class.

cdr3_length: 15; clone_size: once; v_call: TRBV28; j_call: TRBJ2-6; d_call: TRBD2; cdr3_aa: CASSSLRGAANVLTF; cdr3_nt: TGTGCCAGCAGCTCCCTGCGGGGGGCGGCCAACGTCCTGACTTTC
cdr3_length: 14; clone_size: NA; v_call: TRBV4-3; j_call: TRBJ1-2; d_call: NA; cdr3_aa: CASSQDRGVFGYTF; cdr3_nt: TGCGCCAGCAGCCAAGATCGGGGGGTGTTTGGCTACACCTTC
cdr3_length: 12; clone_size: many; v_call: TRBV5-4; j_call: TRBJ2-1; d_call: NA; cdr3_aa: CASITDYNEQFF; cdr3_nt: TGTGCCAGCATTACCGACTACAATGAGCAGTTCTTC
cdr3_length: 13; clone_size: few; v_call: TRBV10-3; j_call: TRBJ1-6; d_call: NA; cdr3_aa: CAITGVLSSPLHF; cdr3_nt: TGTGCCATCACCGGGGTCCTTTCCTCACCCCTCCACTTT
cdr3_length: 14; clone_size: few; v_call: TRBV14; j_call: TRBJ1-2; d_call: NA; cdr3_aa: CASSQVGGTYGYTF; cdr3_nt: TGTGCCAGCAGCCAAGTCGGAGGGACCTATGGCTACACCTTC
cdr3_length: 15; clone_size: many; v_call: TRBV28; j_call: TRBJ2-7; d_call: TRBD1; cdr3_aa: CASSTPGQGSYEQYF; cdr3_nt: TGTGCCAGCAGTACTCCGGGACAGGGCTCCTACGAGCAGTACTTC
cdr3_length: 18; clone_size: few; v_call: TRBV4-1; j_call: TRBJ2-3; d_call: TRBD2; cdr3_aa: CASSLHPSGGAVEDTQYF; cdr3_nt: TGCGCCAGCAGCCTCCACCCCAGCGGGGGGGCGGTAGAAGATACGCAGTATTTT
cdr3_length: 20; clone_size: NA; v_call: TRBV12-3/TRBV12-4; j_call: TRBJ2-6; d_call: NA; cdr3_aa: CASSFGPPAYSFSGANVLTF; cdr3_nt: TGTGCCAGCAGTTTTGGCCCGCCGGCTTACTCCTTCTCTGGGGCCAACGTCCTGACTTTC
cdr3_length: 14; clone_size: NA; v_call: TRBV6-5; j_call: TRBJ1-1; d_call: NA; cdr3_aa: CASTFLQGNTEAFF; cdr3_nt: TGTGCCAGCACCTTTCTACAGGGGAACACTGAAGCTTTCTTT
cdr3_length: 13; clone_size: NA; v_call: TRBV10-3; j_call: TRBJ1-4; d_call: TRBD1; cdr3_aa: CAIKQGSGEKLFF; cdr3_nt: TGTGCCATAAAACAGGGGAGTGGTGAAAAACTGTTTTTT
cdr3_length: 17; clone_size: NA; v_call: TRBV7-3; j_call: TRBJ2-1; d_call: NA; cdr3_aa: CASSLIRARASYNEQFF; cdr3_nt: TGTGCCAGCAGCTTAATTAGAGCCCGTGCATCCTACAATGAGCAGTTCTTC
cdr3_length: 12; clone_size: few; v_call: TRBV30; j_call: TRBJ1-5; d_call: NA; cdr3_aa: CAWSKRPGAQHF; cdr3_nt: TGTGCCTGGAGTAAAAGGCCGGGGGCCCAGCATTTT
cdr3_length: 13; clone_size: NA; v_call: TRBV25-1; j_call: TRBJ1-1; d_call: TRBD1; cdr3_aa: CASSPQGHTEAFF; cdr3_nt: TGTGCCAGCAGCCCACAGGGGCACACTGAAGCTTTCTTT
cdr3_length: 17; clone_size: few; v_call: TRBV7-9; j_call: TRBJ2-1; d_call: TRBD2; cdr3_aa: CASSLTSGRFPYNEQFF; cdr3_nt: TGTGCCAGCAGCTTGACTAGCGGGAGGTTTCCTTACAATGAGCAGTTCTTC
cdr3_length: 16; clone_size: NA; v_call: TRBV9; j_call: TRBJ2-2; d_call: TRBD1; cdr3_aa: CASSHRTGTNTGELFF; cdr3_nt: TGTGCCAGCAGCCATAGGACAGGGACTAACACCGGGGAGCTGTTTTTT
cdr3_length: 12; clone_size: NA; v_call: TRBV2; j_call: TRBJ1-1; d_call: NA; cdr3_aa: CASILGMAEAFF; cdr3_nt: TGTGCCAGCATCTTAGGAATGGCTGAAGCTTTCTTT
cdr3_length: 13; clone_size: NA; v_call: TRBV2; j_call: TRBJ2-7; d_call: TRBD1; cdr3_aa: CASEGQGANEQYF; cdr3_nt: TGTGCCAGCGAGGGACAGGGGGCAAACGAGCAGTACTTC
cdr3_length: 15; clone_size: NA; v_call: TRBV24-1; j_call: TRBJ2-1; d_call: TRBD1; cdr3_aa: CATSDQLTGLNEQFF; cdr3_nt: TGTGCCACCAGTGATCAGCTGACAGGGCTGAATGAGCAGTTCTTC
cdr3_length: 13; clone_size: many; v_call: TRBV20-1; j_call: TRBJ2-7; d_call: NA; cdr3_aa: CSNIRASSYEQYF; cdr3_nt: TGCAGTAATATAAGGGCTAGCTCCTACGAGCAGTACTTC
cdr3_length: 15; clone_size: NA; v_call: TRBV7-6; j_call: TRBJ1-2; d_call: NA; cdr3_aa: CASSLDNRSLYGYTF; cdr3_nt: TGTGCCAGCAGCTTAGATAACCGTTCGCTGTATGGCTACACCTTC